One sample yielded the 4 T cell receptor beta chains listed below, sequenced in a study of beta chain features in type 1 diabetes. Points from the study as a whole: Shortening that was moderate but significant affected the TCRB CDR3s of Type 1 diabetes patients in all four CD4+ subsets.

Their recognized antigens are unknown. Reverse transcription of all isolated RNA meant that expressed TCRB transcripts were sequenced. Repertoires were generated with immunoSEQ multiplex PCR, while TCRdb's copy carries only in-frame clones and drops some. Here the sample spans 640,000 or so clones, roughly 13% being singletons. The sequencing input was naive CD4+ T cells from blood. The receptors shown here come from a man between 18 and 29 years old with type 1 diabetes.

This clone came up a few times. This same CDR3 is encoded by further DNA sequences in the sample. The chain has TRBV4-2 and TRBJ1-2; D possibly corresponds to TRBD1 (5 bases). CDR1 is LGHNA and CDR2 is YNFKEQ in the germline V gene. The length of the CDR3 is 14 residues. Trimming took 1 base from V and 1 from J, leaving 7 bases between them. The CDR3 coding sequence is TGTGCCAGCAGCCAAGTTGACAGTAACTATGGCTACACCTTC. It is translated as CASSQVDSNYGYTF.

The chain couples TRBV13 to TRBJ2-2, with D unresolved. CDR3 size: 15 residues. The V gene lost 2 bases and the J gene lost 5 bases, with 12 bases spanning the gap. Germline-derived CDR1 and CDR2 are PRHDT and FYEKMQ (reference sequence). The CDR3, as DNA: TGTGCCAGCAGCTTAAACGGCAGACGGACCGGGGAGCTGTTTTTT. This codes for CASSLNGRRTGELFF.

This clone has just a few counts. The chain joins TRBV6-1 to TRBJ2-7; D is unclear. Germline CDR1 and CDR2: MNHNS and SASEGT. The CDR3 extends over 12 amino acids. V lost 5 bases and J lost 1, with 6 bases in between. CDR3 nucleotides: TGTGCCAGCAGTCCCCAGTCCTACGAGCAGTACTTC. It yields the protein CASSPQSYEQYF.

This clone was counted between two and nine times. The chain uses TRBV7-2 and TRBJ2-1, with D possibly TRBD1 on 6 matching bases. Germline CDR1 is SGHTA and CDR2 is FQGNSA. The CDR3 extends over 15 amino acids. Trimming pared 3 bases from V and 0 bases from J, leaving 9 bases between. CDR3 DNA: TGTGCCAGCAGCTTGGACAGAGCCTCCTACAATGAGCAGTTCTTC. Amino acids: CASSLDRASYNEQFF.